The 15 T cell receptor beta chains given below trace back to one sample, sequenced in a study of cytomegalovirus exposure and HLA in healthy donors. PCR employed 60 Vbeta and 13 Jbeta primers. Assay: immunoSEQ multiplex PCR; the TCRdb copy retains only in-frame clones and omits some. The sample contains 70,000 to 90,000 clones, roughly 64% of which appear only once. The specimen sequenced was PBMCs. The origin of the receptors is a woman aged 40 to 50 in good health and CMV-seropositive.

The chain uses TRBV5-1 and TRBJ2-3; 12 nucleotides agree with TRBD2. Germline V gene data show CDR1 as SGHRS and CDR2 as YFSETQ. This CDR3 spans 15 amino acids. The junction had 6 bases not matched to a gene; V was cut back by 5 bases and J by 5 bases. The CDR3 loop reads CASSYLAGGRDTQYF. The CDR3 nucleotides are TGCGCCAGCAGTTACCTAGCGGGAGGGCGAGATACGCAGTATTTT.

A single count supports this clone. CDR3 sequence (DNA): TGTGCCAGCAGTGAACCGTTCCGGGGGAATACGCAGTATTTT. It codes for CASSEPFRGNTQYF. The V gene is TRBV6-1, the J gene TRBJ2-3, with D possibly being TRBD2 (6 bases). The germline V gene encodes CDR1 MNHNS and CDR2 SASEGT. The CDR3 is 14 amino acids. V was cut by 2 bases and J by 7 bases, with 13 bases left in between.

The J gene is TRBJ2-3, the V gene TRBV7-2; D remains unclear. V was cut by 5 bases and J by 0 bases, with 12 bases left in between. Germline CDR1 reads SGHTA; CDR2 reads FQGNSA. The CDR3 length is 15 residues. The CDR3 protein is CASSRRGPSTDTQYF. CDR3 in DNA: TGTGCCAGCAGCCGCAGAGGCCCCAGCACAGATACGCAGTATTTT.

This clone was picked up a small number of times. The chain couples TRBV9 to TRBJ2-7, with 7 bases fitting TRBD2. V was pared by 0 bases and J by 0 bases, with 3 bases of the junction left unmatched. Germline assignment: CDR1 SGDLS and CDR2 YYNGEE. The CDR3 loop spans 15 amino acids. The DNA for the CDR3 is TGTGCCAGCAGCGTAGATAGCGGGTTCTCCTACGAGCAGTACTTC. It codes for CASSVDSGFSYEQYF.

The chain employs TRBV2 and TRBJ2-1; D not resolved. V was shortened by 4 bases and J by 5 bases, with 9 bases between the two germline ends. The germline gives CDR1 SNHLY, CDR2 FYNNEI. The CDR3 totals 13 residues. The CDR3 reads CASSVERNNEQFF. The DNA of the CDR3 is TGTGCCAGCAGTGTCGAGAGAAACAATGAGCAGTTCTTC.

This clone was counted a single time. The V and J genes are TRBV11-3 and TRBJ1-1; weak D call: TRBD1 (6 bases). Trimming cost V 4 bases and J 3 bases, with 21 bases left between them. The CDR3 spans 17 residues. Per germline, CDR1 SGHNT and CDR2 YENEEA. The CDR3 is CASSSQTGPNGDTEAFF. DNA of the CDR3: TGTGCCAGCAGCTCCCAGACAGGTCCAAATGGAGACACTGAAGCTTTCTTT.

The chain links TRBV7-2 to TRBJ2-3; weak D call: TRBD2 (6 bases). The germline V and J ends were trimmed by 2 bases and 4 bases, with 13 bases remaining between them. Germline assignment: CDR1 SGHTA and CDR2 FQGNSA. The CDR3 contains 15 residues. CDR3 nucleotides: TGTGCCAGCAGCTTAATTTATGGGGAGGCAGATACGCAGTATTTT. Translation: CASSLIYGEADTQYF.

The chain couples TRBV29-1 to TRBJ2-6; no definite D call. This CDR3 has 13 residues. The germline V and J ends were trimmed by 5 bases and 1 base, with 6 bases remaining between them. In germline, CDR1 is SQVTM, CDR2 ANQGSEA. The DNA for the CDR3 is TGCAGCGTTTTAGCTTCTGGGGCCAACGTCCTGACTTTC. It encodes CSVLASGANVLTF. The full variable domain, in which reference TRBV29-1 and TRBJ2-6 provide the parts outside the CDR3, is SAVISQKPSRDICQRGTSLTIQCQVDSQVTMMFWYRQQPGQSLTLIATANQGSEATYESGFVIDKFPISRPNLTFSTLTVSNMSPEDSSIYLCSVLASGANVLTFGAGSRLTVL.

The V and J genes are TRBV5-6 and TRBJ1-6, with 8 bases identical to TRBD1. CDR3 length: 13 amino acids. Trimming cost V 4 bases and J 16 bases; bases outside gene matches: 10. The germline gives CDR1 SGHDT, CDR2 YYEEEE. The CDR3 nucleotides are TGTGCCAGCAGCCGTGGGACAGGACCTTTGCTCCACTTT. It codes for CASSRGTGPLLHF.

The V call is TRBV18, the J call TRBJ1-1, with D tentatively TRBD1 (5 bases). The CDR3 length is 16 residues. Germline V gene data show CDR1 as KGHSH and CDR2 as LQKENI. V shed 4 bases and J shed 4 bases, with 19 bases lying between them. The CDR3 DNA sequence: TGTGCCAGCTCACGGGAGTGGGGCGGCGGGACCACTGAAGCTTTCTTT. Protein sequence: CASSREWGGGTTEAFF. Full variable domain (rest looked up from reference TRBV18 and TRBJ1-1): NAGVMQNPRHLVRRRGQEARLRCSPMKGHSHVYWYRQLPEEGLKFMVYLQKENIIDESGMPKERFSAEFPKEGPSILRIQQVVRGDSAAYFCASSREWGGGTTEAFFGQGTRLTVV.

This clone was found a few times. The chain recombines TRBV19 with TRBJ2-2; 7 bases line up with TRBD2. The CDR3 extends over 15 amino acids. J was trimmed by 4 bases and V by 5 bases; bases with no gene match: 7. Looked up from germline, CDR1 is LNHDA and CDR2 is SQIVND (reference sequence). In DNA form, the CDR3 reads TGTGCCAGTAGTTTGTCGGGGGGAGGCACCGGGGAGCTGTTTTTT. This encodes CASSLSGGGTGELFF.

This clone appeared once. DNA for the CDR3: TGTGCCAGCAGTTACTCCACAGGTCAAGAGACCCAGTACTTC. It translates to CASSYSTGQETQYF. The J gene is TRBJ2-5, the V gene TRBV6-6, with TRBD1 as a possible D gene (5 bases). V was clipped by 0 bases and J by 2 bases, with 7 bases between them. Germline values: CDR1 MNHNY, CDR2 SVGAGI (reference sequence). The CDR3 spans 14 residues.

The V and J genes are TRBV7-8 and TRBJ2-7; 11 positions match TRBD2. The J segment lost 6 bases and the V segment lost 8 bases, leaving 9 bases of the junction unmatched. The length of the CDR3 is 14 residues. Germline loops: CDR1 SGHVS, CDR2 FQNEAQ. CDR3 nucleotides: TGTGCCAGCCTGACTAGCGGGGCCCACGGCGAGCAGTACTTC. Encoded protein: CASLTSGAHGEQYF.

This chain joins TRBV7-8 and TRBJ1-4, with 7 bases that match TRBD1. CDR3 length equals 16 residues. Trimming removed 5 bases from V and 0 bases from J; junction bases left unmatched: 6. The germline V gene has CDR1 SGHVS and CDR2 FQNEAQ. CDR3 residues: CASSNEGAATNEKLFF. In DNA form, the CDR3 reads TGTGCCAGCAGCAACGAGGGGGCCGCAACTAATGAAAAACTGTTTTTT.

The rearrangement joins TRBV5-4 to TRBJ2-7; 9 bases are shared with TRBD2. V was clipped by 0 bases and J by 2 bases; unmatched bases: 0. Per germline, CDR1 SGHNT and CDR2 YYREEE (reference sequence). The CDR3 has 14 amino acids. The CDR3, as DNA: TGTGCCAGCAGCTTGGGCGGGAGGGCCTACGAGCAGTACTTC. It codes for CASSLGGRAYEQYF. The whole variable domain, remainder taken from reference TRBV5-4 and TRBJ2-7, is ETGVTQSPTHLIKTRGQQVTLRCSSQSGHNTVSWYQQALGQGPQFIFQYYREEENGRGNFPPRFSGLQFPNYSSELNVNALELDDSALYLCASSLGGRAYEQYFGPGTRLTVT.